This TCR beta chain was captured in a study of type 1 regulatory T cells. Study-wide context: An in vitro protocol generated T-allo10, a Tr1-enriched, alloantigen-specific CD4 T cell product.

TCRdb used MiXCR to reprocess the reads, holding one entry per CDR3 protein. The sample lists fewer than 30,000 distinct CDR3 sequences, roughly 72% occurring once. With regard to this clonotype: Its antigen is undetermined.

T-allo10 cells from the graft donor were described as anergic, host-alloantigen-specific, and alloantigen-specific suppressors. The CDR3 spans 17 residues. Germline V gene data show CDR1 as ENHRY and CDR2 as SYGVKD. With 0 bases clipped from V and 2 bases from J, the junction kept 10 bases outside the gene matches. The gene calls are TRBV10-3 and TRBJ2-7; TRBD1 matches 7 bases. The clonotype comes from a human donor in good health. Sequenced sample: cultured T cells, either the whole culture or a sorted T cell fraction (not recorded which). Noted subset: Tr1-enriched cell product generated in vitro against host alloantigens. As DNA, the CDR3 is TGTGCCATCAGTGAGTCTGGGACAGTTTTCCAAGCCTACGAGCAGTACTTC. The encoded protein is CAISESGTVFQAYEQYF.